A single sample gave rise to the 11 T cell receptor beta chains below, sequenced in a study of shared clonotypes between healthy human individuals. Profiled with immunoSEQ multiplex PCR; TCRdb holds only in-frame clones, not every one. In the table there are about 1.5 million clones, approximately 98% of which are singletons. Sequenced sample: naive CD4+ T cells sorted from blood. Regarding subset: CD45RA+ positively selected. The receptors were gathered from a man aged 25-45 years in good health.

Only one count was recorded for this clone. V and J are TRBV11-3 and TRBJ2-3; a possible D gene is TRBD2 (6 bases). Germline-derived CDR1 and CDR2 are SGHNT and YENEEA. The ends were cut back, 5 bases at V and 8 bases at J, with 17 bases in the middle. The CDR3 contains 14 residues. CDR3 sequence reads: CASSPSATTGTQYF. Here the CDR3 DNA reads TGTGCCAGCAGCCCTAGCGCGACAACTGGTACGCAGTATTTT.

In its sample, this clone was seen once. The rearrangement links TRBV7-9 to TRBJ2-4; 10 nucleotides agree with TRBD1. The germline V gene has CDR1 SEHNR and CDR2 FQNEAQ (reference sequence). V shed 1 base, J shed 2 bases, and the junction held 5 bases outside the gene matches. This CDR3 has 17 residues. The CDR3 DNA reads as TGTGCCAGCAGCTTAGAGAGGACAGGGGGGTCCAAAAACATTCAGTACTTC. This gives the protein CASSLERTGGSKNIQYF.

Remarks on this clone: This specimen includes other DNA sequences encoding the same CDR3. The rearrangement uses TRBV27 and TRBJ2-2, with 10 bases identical to TRBD2. The germline gives CDR1 MNHEY, CDR2 SMNVEV (reference sequence). This CDR3 is built from 16 residues. Trimming removed 2 bases from V and 5 bases from J; junction bases left unmatched: 5. For the CDR3, the DNA is TGTGCCAGCAGTTTACTAGCGGGAGTCGGGACCGGGGAGCTGTTTTTT. Its translation is CASSLLAGVGTGELFF.

The gene calls are TRBV13 and TRBJ2-1; 8 bases map to TRBD2. Germline CDR1 reads PRHDT; CDR2 reads FYEKMQ (reference sequence). The V and J ends lost 1 base and 7 bases, in that order; junction bases with no gene match: 6. CDR3 length: 15 residues. The CDR3 DNA follows: TGTGCCAGCAGCTTAGTGCAGCGGGAGAGGAATGAGCAGTTCTTC. Its protein product is CASSLVQRERNEQFF.

This clone was observed a single time. The chain uses TRBV19 and TRBJ1-5; 8 bases match TRBD1. V trimming: 5 bases; J trimming: 4 bases; junction bases outside the gene matches: 1. The CDR3 extends over 13 amino acids. Looked up from germline, CDR1 is LNHDA and CDR2 is SQIVND (reference sequence). This CDR3 is CASSWDRNQPQHF. CDR3 nucleotides: TGTGCCAGTAGTTGGGACAGGAATCAGCCCCAGCATTTT. Full variable domain (outside the CDR3, taken from reference TRBV19 and TRBJ1-5): DGGITQSPKYLFRKEGQNVTLSCEQNLNHDAMYWYRQDPGQGLRLIYYSQIVNDFQKGDIAEGYSVSREKKESFPLTVTSAQKNPTAFYLCASSWDRNQPQHFGDGTRLSIL.

The V gene is TRBV29-1, the J gene TRBJ2-4; D gene ambiguous. V was cut by 0 bases and J by 6 bases, with 9 bases left in between. Germline V lookup: CDR1 SQVTM, CDR2 ANQGSEA. This CDR3 has 13 residues. The CDR3 reads CSVEDGTLNIQYF. In nucleotides, the CDR3 is TGCAGCGTTGAAGATGGAACTTTAAACATTCAGTACTTC.

The CDR3 DNA reads as TGTGCCAGTAGTAGTCGGGAGTTCGAAGAGACCCAGTACTTC. It translates to CASSSREFEETQYF. The J gene is TRBJ2-5, the V gene TRBV19, with D perhaps matching TRBD2 (6 bases). Germline V gene sequence: CDR1 LNHDA, CDR2 SQIVND (reference sequence). V was trimmed by 4 bases and J by 3 bases, leaving 12 bases between them. CDR3 length: 14 amino acids.

This chain uses TRBV28 with TRBJ2-7; D is undetermined. Germline V gives CDR1 MDHEN, CDR2 SYDVKM. The CDR3 runs 12 residues. V was trimmed by 6 bases and J by 3 bases, leaving 9 bases between them. The CDR3 coding sequence is TGTGCCAGCAGCCAGTCCCGCTACGAGCAGTACTTC. This codes for CASSQSRYEQYF.

This chain joins TRBV18 and TRBJ2-7; D possibly corresponds to TRBD1 (5 bases). The CDR3 is made up of 16 amino acids. Trimming took 0 bases from V and 3 from J, leaving 15 bases between them. The germline CDR1 and CDR2 sequences are KGHSH and LQKENI. The CDR3 reads CASSPPSPRVGYEQYF. The CDR3 DNA follows: TGTGCCAGCTCACCACCATCGCCCAGGGTGGGCTACGAGCAGTACTTC.

The chain combines TRBV15 with TRBJ1-1, with 9 bases lining up with TRBD1. The CDR3 totals 16 residues. V shed 3 bases and J 4 bases; nucleotides not matched to a gene: 9. The germline V gene encodes CDR1 LNHNV and CDR2 YYDKDF (reference sequence). In nucleotides, the CDR3 is TGTGCCACCAGCAGGCCGGGACAGGGTTTTCGCACTGAAGCTTTCTTT. This encodes CATSRPGQGFRTEAFF.

This sequence joins TRBV27 and TRBJ2-3; no clear D gene. The CDR3 runs to 15 residues. V was trimmed by 5 bases and J by 10 bases, leaving 22 bases between them. Germline CDR1 reads MNHEY; CDR2 reads SMNVEV (reference sequence). CDR3 coding DNA: TGTGCCAGCAGTGCTTCCTACCCCCTACAGATACCGCAGTATTTT. Protein: CASSASYPLQIPQYF.